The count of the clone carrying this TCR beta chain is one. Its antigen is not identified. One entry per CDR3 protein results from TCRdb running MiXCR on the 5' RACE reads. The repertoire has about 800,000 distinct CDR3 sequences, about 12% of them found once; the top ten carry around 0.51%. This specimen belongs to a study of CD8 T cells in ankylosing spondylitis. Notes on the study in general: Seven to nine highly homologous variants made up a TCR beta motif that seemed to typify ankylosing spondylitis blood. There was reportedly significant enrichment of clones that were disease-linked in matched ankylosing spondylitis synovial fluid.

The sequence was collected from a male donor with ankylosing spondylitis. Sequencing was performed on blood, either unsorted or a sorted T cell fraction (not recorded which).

CDR3 sequence: CATSGAGGSSTDTQYF. Written as DNA, the CDR3 is TGTGCCACCAGTGGGGCAGGTGGGTCGAGCACAGATACGCAGTATTTT. The chain couples TRBV24-1 to TRBJ2-3; no clear D. Per the germline V gene, CDR1 is KGHDR and CDR2 is SFDVKD. V was clipped by 5 bases and J by 0 bases, with 14 bases between them. The CDR3 is 16 residues long.